A single sample gave rise to the 4 T cell receptor beta chains below, sequenced in a study of PD-1 blockade in classical Hodgkin lymphoma. The time point is: cycle 4 day 1 (C4D1), after five to seven weeks of nivolumab. Each and every patient relapsed after autologous stem cell transplantation, and patients got differing brentuximab vedotin exposure. The repertoire was sequenced with immunoSEQ multiplex PCR; TCRdb's copy has only in-frame clones and lacks some. The data show tens of thousands of clones, around 87% seen once. Source: peripheral blood mononuclear cells (PBMCs), taken before the fourth cycle of nivolumab. These receptor sequences come from a human donor with classical Hodgkin lymphoma.

The V and J genes are TRBV5-1 and TRBJ2-2; perhaps TRBD2 as D (5 bases). The V and J ends lost 2 bases and 6 bases respectively, with 11 bases between them. Germline V CDR1 and CDR2: SGHRS, YFSETQ. CDR3 length: 14 amino acids. CDR3 sequence (DNA): TGCGCCAGCAGCTTTTCTAGCTGGGCCGGGGAGCTGTTTTTT. Residues: CASSFSSWAGELFF.

The chain has TRBV4-1 and TRBJ2-7; no clear D gene. V lost 0 bases, J lost 0 bases, and 9 bases lay in between. Germline assignment: CDR1 MGHRA and CDR2 YSYEKL. The CDR3 has 15 amino acids. CDR3: CASSQETRGSYEQYF. In DNA, the CDR3 is TGCGCCAGCAGCCAAGAAACGCGCGGCTCCTACGAGCAGTACTTC.

The chain employs TRBV11-2 and TRBJ1-2; D perhaps matches TRBD1 (5 bases). Deletions cut 5 bases from V and 2 bases from J, with 9 bases between. CDR3 length: 13 amino acids. CDR1 is SGHAT and CDR2 is FQNNGV in the germline V gene. The DNA for the CDR3 is TGTGCCAGCAGCCCAGGACACAACTATGGCTACACCTTC. It specifies CASSPGHNYGYTF.

This chain uses TRBV27 with TRBJ2-2; 7 bases are shared with TRBD1. The germline V gene has CDR1 MNHEY and CDR2 SMNVEV (reference sequence). This CDR3 is 15 amino acids long. Trimming cost V 7 bases and J 1 base; bases outside gene matches: 6. The CDR3 is CASTPGTENTGELFF. CDR3 nucleotides: TGTGCCAGCACCCCCGGGACAGAGAACACCGGGGAGCTGTTTTTT.